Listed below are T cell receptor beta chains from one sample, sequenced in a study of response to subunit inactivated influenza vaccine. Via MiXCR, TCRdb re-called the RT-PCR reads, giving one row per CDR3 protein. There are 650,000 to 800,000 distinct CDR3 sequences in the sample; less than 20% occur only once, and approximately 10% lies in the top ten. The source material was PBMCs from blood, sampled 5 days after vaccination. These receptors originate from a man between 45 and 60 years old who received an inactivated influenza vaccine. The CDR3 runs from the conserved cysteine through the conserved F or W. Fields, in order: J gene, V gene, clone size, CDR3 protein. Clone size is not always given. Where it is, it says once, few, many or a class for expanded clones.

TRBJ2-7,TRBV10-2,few,CARPLAPYEQYF
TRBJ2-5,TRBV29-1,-,CSVEDLTGVETQYF
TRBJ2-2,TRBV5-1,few,CASSLEFQGPNTGELFF
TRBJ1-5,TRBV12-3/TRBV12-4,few,CASSLALRPQHF
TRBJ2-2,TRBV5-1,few,CASSLTAANTGELFF
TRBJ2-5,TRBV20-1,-,CSAIKREGPETQYF
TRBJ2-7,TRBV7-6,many,CASSLAGIQNEQYF
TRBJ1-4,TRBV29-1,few,CSVGRVGEKLFF
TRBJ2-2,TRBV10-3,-,CAISESGLGRPGELFF
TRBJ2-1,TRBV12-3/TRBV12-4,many,CASTISLRGEQFF
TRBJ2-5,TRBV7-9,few,CASSPDVGGRLETQYF
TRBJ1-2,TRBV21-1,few,CASSKRRPEGIPNYGYTF
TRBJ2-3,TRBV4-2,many,CASSQELAGVDTQYF
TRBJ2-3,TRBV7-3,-,CASRYTTGRWPDTQYF
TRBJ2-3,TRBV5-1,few,CASSPGQRGDTQYF
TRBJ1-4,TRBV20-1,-,CSARDRGTEKLFF
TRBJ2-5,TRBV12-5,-,CASGLAGGETQYF
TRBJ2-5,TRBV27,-,CASKGLRGETQYF
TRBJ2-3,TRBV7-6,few,CASSTSSGSTDTQYF
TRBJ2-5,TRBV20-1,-,CSASNGRGEETQYF
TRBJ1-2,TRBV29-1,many,CSVTGGLGYTF
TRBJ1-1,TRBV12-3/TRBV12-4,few,CASSFGEIMNTEAFF
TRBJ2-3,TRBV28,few,CASSSSREGGWDTQYF
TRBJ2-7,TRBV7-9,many,CASSHSGEQYF
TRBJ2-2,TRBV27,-,CASSLWGQGNTGELFF
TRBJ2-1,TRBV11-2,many,CASSLDRGNEQFF
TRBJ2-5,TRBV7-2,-,CASSYPGPQYF
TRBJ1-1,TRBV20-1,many,CSARVRNTEAFF
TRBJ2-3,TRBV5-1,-,CASSSELAGGPGNTQYF
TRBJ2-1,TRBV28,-,CASSFFAGGLREQFF
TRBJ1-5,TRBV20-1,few,CSASPAGRSNQPQHF
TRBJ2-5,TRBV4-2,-,CASSAGLADKETQYF
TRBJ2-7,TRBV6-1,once,CASSPNPNPYEQYF
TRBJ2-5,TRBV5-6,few,CASSLDRQRERAETQYF
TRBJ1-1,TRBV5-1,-,CASSLMGFVDTEAFF
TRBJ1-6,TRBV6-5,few,CASSYGGRGNYNSPLHF
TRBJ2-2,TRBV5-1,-,CASSWTVGGTGELFF
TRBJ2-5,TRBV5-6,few,CASSWGAGGKETQYF
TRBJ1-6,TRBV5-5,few,CASSLAESALHF
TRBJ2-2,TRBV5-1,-,CASSPDGTGDTGELFF
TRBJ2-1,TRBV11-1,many,CASSRGGSGSYNEQFF
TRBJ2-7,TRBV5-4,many,CASSRRTGLFAYEQYF
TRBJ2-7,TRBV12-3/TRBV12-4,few,CASSLRVRGEQYF
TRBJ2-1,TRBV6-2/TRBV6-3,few,CASTRSLSSYNEQFF
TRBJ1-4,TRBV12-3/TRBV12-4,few,CASRPGNTNEKLFF
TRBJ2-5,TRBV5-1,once,CASSLGPGQGTGETQYF
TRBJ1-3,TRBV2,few,CASSEALRLSGNTIYF
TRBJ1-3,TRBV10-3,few,CAISGQAASGNTIYF
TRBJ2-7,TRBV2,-,CASSISGGPWGEQYF
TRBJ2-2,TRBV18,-,CASSPLAGPNTGELFF
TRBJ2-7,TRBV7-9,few,CASSPFLHEQYF
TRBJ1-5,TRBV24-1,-,CATSDRGPGQPQHF